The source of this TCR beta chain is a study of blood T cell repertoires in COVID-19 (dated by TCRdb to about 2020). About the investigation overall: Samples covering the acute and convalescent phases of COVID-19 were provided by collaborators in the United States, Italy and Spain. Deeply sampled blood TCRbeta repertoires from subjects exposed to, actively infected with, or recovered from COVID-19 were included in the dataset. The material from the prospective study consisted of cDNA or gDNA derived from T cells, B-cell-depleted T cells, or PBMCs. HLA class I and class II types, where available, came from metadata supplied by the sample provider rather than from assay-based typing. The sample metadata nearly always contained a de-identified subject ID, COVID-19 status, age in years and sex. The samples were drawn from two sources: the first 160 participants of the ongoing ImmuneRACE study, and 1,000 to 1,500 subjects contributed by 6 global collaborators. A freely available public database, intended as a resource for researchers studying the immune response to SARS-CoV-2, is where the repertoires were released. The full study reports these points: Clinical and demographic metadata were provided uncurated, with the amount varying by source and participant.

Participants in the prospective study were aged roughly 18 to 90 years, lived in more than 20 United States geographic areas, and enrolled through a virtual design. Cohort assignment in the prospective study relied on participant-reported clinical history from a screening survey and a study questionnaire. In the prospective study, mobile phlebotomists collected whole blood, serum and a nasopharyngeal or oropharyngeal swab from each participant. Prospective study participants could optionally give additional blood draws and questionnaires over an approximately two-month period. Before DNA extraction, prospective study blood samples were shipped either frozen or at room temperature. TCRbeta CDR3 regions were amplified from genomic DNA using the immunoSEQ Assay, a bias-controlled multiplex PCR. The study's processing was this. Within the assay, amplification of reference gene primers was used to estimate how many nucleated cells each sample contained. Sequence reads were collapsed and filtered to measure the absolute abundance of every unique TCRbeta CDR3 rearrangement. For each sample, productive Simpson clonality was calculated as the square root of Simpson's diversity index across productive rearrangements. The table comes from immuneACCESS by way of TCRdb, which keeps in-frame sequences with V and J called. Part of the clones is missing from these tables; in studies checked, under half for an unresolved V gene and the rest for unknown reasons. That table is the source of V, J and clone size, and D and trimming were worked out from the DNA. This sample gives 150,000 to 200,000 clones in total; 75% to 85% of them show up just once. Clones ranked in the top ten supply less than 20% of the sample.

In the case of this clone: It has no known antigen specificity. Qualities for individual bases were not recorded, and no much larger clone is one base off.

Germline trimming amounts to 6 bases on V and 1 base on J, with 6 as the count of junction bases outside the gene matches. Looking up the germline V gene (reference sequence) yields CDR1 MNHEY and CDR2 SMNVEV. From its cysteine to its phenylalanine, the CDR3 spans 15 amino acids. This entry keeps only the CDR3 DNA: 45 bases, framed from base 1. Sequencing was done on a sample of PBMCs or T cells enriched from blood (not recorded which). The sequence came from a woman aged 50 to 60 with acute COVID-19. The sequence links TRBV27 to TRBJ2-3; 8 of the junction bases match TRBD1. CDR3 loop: CASSTPGQGTDTQYF. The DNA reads TGTGCCAGCAGCACACCGGGACAGGGCACAGATACGCAGTATTTT.